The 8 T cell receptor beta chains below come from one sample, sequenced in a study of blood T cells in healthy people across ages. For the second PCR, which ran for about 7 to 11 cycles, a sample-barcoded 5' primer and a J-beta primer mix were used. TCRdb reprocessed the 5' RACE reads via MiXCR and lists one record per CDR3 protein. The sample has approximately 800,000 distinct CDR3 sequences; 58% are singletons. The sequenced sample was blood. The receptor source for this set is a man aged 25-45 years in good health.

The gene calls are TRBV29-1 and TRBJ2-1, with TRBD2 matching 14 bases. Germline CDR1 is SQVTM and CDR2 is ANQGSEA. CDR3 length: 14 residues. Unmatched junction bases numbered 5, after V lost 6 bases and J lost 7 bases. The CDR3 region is CSVVGLAGENEQFF. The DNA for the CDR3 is TGCAGCGTCGTGGGACTAGCGGGAGAAAATGAGCAGTTCTTC.

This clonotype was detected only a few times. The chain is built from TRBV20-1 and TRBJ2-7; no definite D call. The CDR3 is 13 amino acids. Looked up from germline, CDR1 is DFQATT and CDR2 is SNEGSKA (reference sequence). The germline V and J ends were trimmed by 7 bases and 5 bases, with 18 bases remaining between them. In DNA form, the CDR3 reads TGCAGTGTGCTCGTCTCTAGTGAAAACGAGCAGTACTTC. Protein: CSVLVSSENEQYF.

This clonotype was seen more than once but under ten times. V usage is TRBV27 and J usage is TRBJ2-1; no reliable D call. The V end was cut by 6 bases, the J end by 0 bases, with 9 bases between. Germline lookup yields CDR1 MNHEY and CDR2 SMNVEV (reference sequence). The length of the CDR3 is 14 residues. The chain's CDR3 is CASRQLSSYNEQFF. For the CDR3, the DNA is TGTGCCAGCAGACAGCTCTCCTCCTACAATGAGCAGTTCTTC.

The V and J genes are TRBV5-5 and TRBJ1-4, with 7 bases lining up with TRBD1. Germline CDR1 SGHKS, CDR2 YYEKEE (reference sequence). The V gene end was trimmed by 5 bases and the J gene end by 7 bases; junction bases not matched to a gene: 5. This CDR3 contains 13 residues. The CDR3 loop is CASRVGTVEKLFF. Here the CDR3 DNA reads TGTGCCAGCAGGGTCGGGACAGTTGAAAAACTGTTTTTT.

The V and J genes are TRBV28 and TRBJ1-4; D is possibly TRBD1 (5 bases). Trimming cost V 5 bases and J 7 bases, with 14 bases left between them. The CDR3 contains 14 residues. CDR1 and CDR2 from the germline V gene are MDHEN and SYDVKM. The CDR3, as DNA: TGTGCCAGCAGTCCGACAGCCTCAGGTGAAAAACTGTTTTTT. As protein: CASSPTASGEKLFF.

CDR3: CASRLSGGASWNEQFF. For the CDR3, the DNA is TGTGCCAGCAGGCTTAGCGGGGGGGCTTCGTGGAATGAGCAGTTCTTC. V usage is TRBV12-3 or TRBV12-4 and J usage is TRBJ2-1; 11 bases line up with TRBD2. The V and J ends lost 6 bases and 7 bases, in that order; junction bases with no gene match: 11. CDR3 length: 16 residues.

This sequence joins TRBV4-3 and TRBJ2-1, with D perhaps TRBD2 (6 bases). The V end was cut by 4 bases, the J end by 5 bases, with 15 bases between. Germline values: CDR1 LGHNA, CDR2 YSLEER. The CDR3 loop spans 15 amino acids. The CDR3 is CASSPSVAGNNEQFF. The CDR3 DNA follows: TGCGCCAGCAGCCCCTCAGTTGCGGGAAACAATGAGCAGTTCTTC.

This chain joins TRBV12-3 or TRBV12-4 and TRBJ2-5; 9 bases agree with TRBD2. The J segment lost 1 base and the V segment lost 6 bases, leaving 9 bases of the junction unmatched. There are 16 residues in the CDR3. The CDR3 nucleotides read TGTGCCAGCAGGTTTTCCGGGACTAGCTTCCAAGAGACCCAGTACTTC. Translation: CASRFSGTSFQETQYF.